In this sample, the clone carrying this TCR beta chain turned up once. V lost 5 bases and J lost 6, with 17 bases in between. The CDR3 runs to 14 residues. Per the germline V gene, CDR1 is DFQATT and CDR2 is SNEGSKA (reference sequence). The source of the sample is a study of T-cell reconstitution after alpha-beta-depleted transplantation in children. Unique molecular identifiers were incorporated during preparation of the TCRbeta library. TCRdb fed the PCR reads into MiXCR, producing one record per CDR3 protein. The sample holds almost 600,000 distinct CDR3 sequences, 27% seen once. The source of this sequence is a boy younger than two with Wiskott-Aldrich syndrome, due to receive a stem cell transplant. V gene TRBV20-1 combines with J gene TRBJ2-1; D ambiguous. This specimen consisted of PBMCs, obtained before TCRalphabeta/CD19-depleted stem cell transplant. The CDR3 sequence: CSAAPPIGLNEQFF. CDR3 bases: TGCAGTGCTGCCCCACCCATCGGGCTCAATGAGCAGTTCTTC.